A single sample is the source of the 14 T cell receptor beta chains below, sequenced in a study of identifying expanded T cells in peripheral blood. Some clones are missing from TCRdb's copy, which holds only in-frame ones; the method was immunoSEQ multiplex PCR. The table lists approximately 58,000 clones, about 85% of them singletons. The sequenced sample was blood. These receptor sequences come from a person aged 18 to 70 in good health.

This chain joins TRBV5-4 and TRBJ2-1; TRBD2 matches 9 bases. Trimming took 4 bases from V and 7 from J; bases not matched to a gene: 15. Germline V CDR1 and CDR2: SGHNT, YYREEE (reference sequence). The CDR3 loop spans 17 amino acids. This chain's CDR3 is CASSPMRSRGGVNEQFF. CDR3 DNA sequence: TGTGCCAGCAGCCCAATGCGATCCCGCGGGGGGGTGAATGAGCAGTTCTTC.

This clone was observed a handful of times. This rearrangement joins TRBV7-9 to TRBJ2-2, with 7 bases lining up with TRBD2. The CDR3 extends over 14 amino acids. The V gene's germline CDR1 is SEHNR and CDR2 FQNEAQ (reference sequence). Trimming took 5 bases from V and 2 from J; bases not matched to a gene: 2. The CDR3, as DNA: TGTGCCAGCAGCACGGGACTAAACACCGGGGAGCTGTTTTTT. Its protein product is CASSTGLNTGELFF.

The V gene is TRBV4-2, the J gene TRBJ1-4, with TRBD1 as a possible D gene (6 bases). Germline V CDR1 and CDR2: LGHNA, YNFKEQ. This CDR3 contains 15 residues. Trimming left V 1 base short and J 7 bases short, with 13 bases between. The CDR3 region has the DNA TGTGCCAGCAGCCAAGGGGGCAGGGGCAGTGAAAAACTGTTTTTT. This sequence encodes CASSQGGRGSEKLFF.

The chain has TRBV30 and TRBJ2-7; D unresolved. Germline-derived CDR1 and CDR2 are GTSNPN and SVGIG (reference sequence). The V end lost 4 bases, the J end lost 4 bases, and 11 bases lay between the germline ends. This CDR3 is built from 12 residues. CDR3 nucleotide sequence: TGTGCCTGGAAGGGAAACGTATACGAGCAGTACTTC. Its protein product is CAWKGNVYEQYF.

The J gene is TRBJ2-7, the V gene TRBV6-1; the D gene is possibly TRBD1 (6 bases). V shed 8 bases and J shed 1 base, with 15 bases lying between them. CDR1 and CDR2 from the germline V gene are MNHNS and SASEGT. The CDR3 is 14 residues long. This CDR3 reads CASGTGSQSYEQYV. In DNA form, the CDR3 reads TGTGCCAGCGGTACAGGGAGTCAGTCCTACGAGCAGTACGTC.

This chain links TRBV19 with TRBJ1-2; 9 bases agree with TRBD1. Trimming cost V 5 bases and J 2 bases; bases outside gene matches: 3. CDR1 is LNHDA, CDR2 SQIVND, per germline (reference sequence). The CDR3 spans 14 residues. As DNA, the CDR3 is TGTGCCAGTAGTTCGACAGGGGGGAACTATGGCTACACCTTC. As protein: CASSSTGGNYGYTF.

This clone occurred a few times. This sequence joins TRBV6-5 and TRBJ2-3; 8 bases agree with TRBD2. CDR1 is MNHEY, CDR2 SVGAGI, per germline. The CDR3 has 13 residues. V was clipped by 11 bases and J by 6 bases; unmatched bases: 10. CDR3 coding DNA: TGTGCCGCGACGGGGCGGGGGGTGGATACGCAGTATTTT. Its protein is CAATGRGVDTQYF.

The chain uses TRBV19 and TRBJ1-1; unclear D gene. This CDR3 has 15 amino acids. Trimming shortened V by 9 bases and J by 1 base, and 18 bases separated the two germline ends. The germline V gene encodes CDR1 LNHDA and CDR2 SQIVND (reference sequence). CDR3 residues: CASTPIGTRNTEAFF. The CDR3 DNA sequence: TGTGCCAGCACCCCGATTGGAACAAGGAACACTGAAGCTTTCTTT.

This CDR3 reads CASRSSSSYNEQFF. CDR3 nucleotide sequence: TGTGCCAGCAGAAGCTCGAGCTCCTACAATGAGCAGTTCTTC. The chain joins TRBV2 to TRBJ2-1; D gene ambiguous. The germline V gene encodes CDR1 SNHLY and CDR2 FYNNEI. Trimming took off 6 bases at V and 0 bases at J, with 9 bases between the two ends. This CDR3 contains 14 residues.

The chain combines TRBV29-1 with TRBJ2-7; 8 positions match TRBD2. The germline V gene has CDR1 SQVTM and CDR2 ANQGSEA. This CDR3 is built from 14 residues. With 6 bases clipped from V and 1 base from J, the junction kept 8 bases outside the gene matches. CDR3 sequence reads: CSVALAELSYEQYF. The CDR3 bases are TGCAGCGTCGCACTAGCGGAGCTTTCCTACGAGCAGTACTTC.

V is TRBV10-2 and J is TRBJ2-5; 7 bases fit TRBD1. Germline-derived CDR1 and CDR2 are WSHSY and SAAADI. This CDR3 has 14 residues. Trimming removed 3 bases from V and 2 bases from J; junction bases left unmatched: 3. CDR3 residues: CASSDGTEQETQYF. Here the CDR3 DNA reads TGCGCCAGCAGTGATGGGACAGAGCAAGAGACCCAGTACTTC.

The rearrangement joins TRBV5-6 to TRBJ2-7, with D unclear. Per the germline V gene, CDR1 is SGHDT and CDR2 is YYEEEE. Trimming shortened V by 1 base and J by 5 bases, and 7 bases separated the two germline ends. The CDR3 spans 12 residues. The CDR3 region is CASSLLGNEQYV. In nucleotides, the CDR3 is TGTGCCAGCAGCTTGTTAGGGAACGAGCAGTACGTC.

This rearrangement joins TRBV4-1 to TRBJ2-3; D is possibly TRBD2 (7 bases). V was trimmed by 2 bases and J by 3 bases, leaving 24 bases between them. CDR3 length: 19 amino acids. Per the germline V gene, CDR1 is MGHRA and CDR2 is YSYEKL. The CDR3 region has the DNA TGCGCCAGCAGCCAATCTTTCTTAGGGGGAGGGCCGGCGACAGATACGCAGTATTTT. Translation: CASSQSFLGGGPATDTQYF.

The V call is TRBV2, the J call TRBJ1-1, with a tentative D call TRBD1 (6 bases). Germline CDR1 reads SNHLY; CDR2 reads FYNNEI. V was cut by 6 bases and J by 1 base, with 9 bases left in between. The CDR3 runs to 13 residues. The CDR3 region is CASSWTENTEAFF. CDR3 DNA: TGTGCCAGCAGCTGGACAGAGAACACTGAAGCTTTCTTT.